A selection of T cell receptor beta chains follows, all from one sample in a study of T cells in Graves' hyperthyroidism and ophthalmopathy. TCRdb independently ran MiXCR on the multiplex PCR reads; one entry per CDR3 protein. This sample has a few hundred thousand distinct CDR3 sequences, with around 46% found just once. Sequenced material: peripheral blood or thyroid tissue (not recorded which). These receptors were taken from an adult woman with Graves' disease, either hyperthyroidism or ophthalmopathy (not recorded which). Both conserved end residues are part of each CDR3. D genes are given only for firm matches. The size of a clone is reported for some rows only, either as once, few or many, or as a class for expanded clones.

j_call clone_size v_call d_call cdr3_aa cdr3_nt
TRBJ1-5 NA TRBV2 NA CASSAMSGRAQHF TGTGCCAGCAGTGCGATGAGCGGGAGGGCCCAGCATTTT
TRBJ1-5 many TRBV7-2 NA CASTHPGTPQHF TGTGCCAGCACCCACCCGGGGACGCCCCAGCATTTT
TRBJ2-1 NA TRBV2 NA CASRWLADEQFF TGTGCCAGCAGGTGGCTGGCGGATGAGCAGTTCTTC
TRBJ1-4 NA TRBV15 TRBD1 CATRGGQGIIEKLFF TGTGCCACCAGAGGGGGACAGGGCATTATCGAAAAACTGTTTTTT
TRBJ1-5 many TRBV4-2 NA CASSQEGGARDQPQHF TGTGCCAGCAGCCAAGAAGGAGGGGCACGGGATCAGCCCCAGCATTTT
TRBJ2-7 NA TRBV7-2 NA CASSSKGRSSYEQYF TGTGCCAGCAGTTCCAAGGGCCGGAGTTCCTACGAGCAGTACTTC
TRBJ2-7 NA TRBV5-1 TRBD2 CASSLEASGRSYEQYF TGCGCCAGCAGCTTGGAGGCTAGCGGACGTTCCTACGAGCAGTACTTC
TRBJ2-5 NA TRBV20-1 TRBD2 CSARDASGRTSGSGETQYF TGCAGTGCTAGAGACGCGTCAGGACGGACTAGCGGGAGTGGGGAGACCCAGTACTTC
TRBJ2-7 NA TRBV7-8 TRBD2 CASSLRGIAGDPEQYF TGTGCCAGCAGCTTAAGGGGGATAGCGGGAGACCCCGAGCAGTACTTC
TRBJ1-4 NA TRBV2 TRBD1 CASSGSGGGKLFF TGTGCCAGCAGCGGATCAGGGGGCGGAAAACTGTTTTTT
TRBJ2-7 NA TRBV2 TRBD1 CASSNPRTGKYEQYF TGTGCCAGCAGTAACCCTCGGACAGGGAAATACGAGCAGTACTTC
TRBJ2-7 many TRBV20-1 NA CSARRGDEQYF TGCAGTGCTAGGCGAGGGGACGAGCAGTACTTC
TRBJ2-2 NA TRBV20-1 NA CSAREGGHNTGELFF TGCAGTGCTAGGGAGGGGGGACACAACACCGGGGAGCTGTTTTTT
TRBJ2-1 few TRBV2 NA CASSPRTGYNEQFF TGTGCCAGCAGTCCCCGAACAGGGTACAATGAGCAGTTCTTC
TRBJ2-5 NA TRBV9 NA CASSGSRDGGLTQYF TGTGCCAGCAGCGGATCCCGGGACGGGGGTTTGACCCAGTACTTC
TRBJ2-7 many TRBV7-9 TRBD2 CASSTLAGGLSYEQYF TGTGCCAGCAGCACGTTAGCGGGAGGGCTTTCCTACGAGCAGTACTTC
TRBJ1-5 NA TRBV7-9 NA CASSEDKQPQHF TGTGCCAGCAGCGAAGACAAACAGCCCCAGCATTTT